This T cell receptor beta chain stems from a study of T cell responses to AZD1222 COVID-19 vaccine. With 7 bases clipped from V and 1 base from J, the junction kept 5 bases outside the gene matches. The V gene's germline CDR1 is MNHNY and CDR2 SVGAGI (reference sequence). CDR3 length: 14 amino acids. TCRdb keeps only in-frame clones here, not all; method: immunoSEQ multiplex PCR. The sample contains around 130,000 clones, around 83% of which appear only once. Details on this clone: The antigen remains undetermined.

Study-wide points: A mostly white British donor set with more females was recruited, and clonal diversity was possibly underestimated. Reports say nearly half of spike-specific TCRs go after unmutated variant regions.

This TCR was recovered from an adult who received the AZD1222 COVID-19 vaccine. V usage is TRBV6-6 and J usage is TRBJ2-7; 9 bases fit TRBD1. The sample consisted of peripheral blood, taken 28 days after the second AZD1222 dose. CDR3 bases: TGTGCCAGCACCACAGGGGGCGCTTCCTACGAGCAGTACTTC. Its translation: CASTTGGASYEQYF.